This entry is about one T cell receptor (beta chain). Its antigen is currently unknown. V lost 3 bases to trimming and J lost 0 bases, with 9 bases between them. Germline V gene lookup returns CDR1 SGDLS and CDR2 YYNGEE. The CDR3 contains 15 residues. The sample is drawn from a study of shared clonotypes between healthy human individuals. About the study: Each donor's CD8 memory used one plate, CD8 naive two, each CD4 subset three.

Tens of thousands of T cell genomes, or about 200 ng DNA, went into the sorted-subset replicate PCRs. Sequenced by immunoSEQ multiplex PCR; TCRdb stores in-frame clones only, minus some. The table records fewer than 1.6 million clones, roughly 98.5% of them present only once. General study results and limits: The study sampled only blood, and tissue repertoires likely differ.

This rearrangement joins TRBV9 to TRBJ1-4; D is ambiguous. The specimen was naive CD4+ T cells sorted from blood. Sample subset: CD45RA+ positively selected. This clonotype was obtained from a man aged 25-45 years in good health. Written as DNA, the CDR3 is TGTGCCAGCAGCGCTTTAAGCTCAACTAATGAAAAACTGTTTTTT. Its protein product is CASSALSSTNEKLFF.